Each of the 20 T cell receptor beta chains below was sequenced from the same sample in a study of blood T cells in healthy people across ages. Through a sample-barcoded 5' primer and a J-beta primer mix, a second PCR was run for roughly 7 to 11 cycles. TCRdb used MiXCR to reprocess the 5' RACE reads, holding one entry per CDR3 protein. Of approximately 760,000 distinct CDR3 sequences in the sample, 20% to 25% were seen once. In addition, the sample was reused for a study of T cells of mothers and their children.

The sample consisted of blood. The receptors come from a boy aged 5-17 years in good health.

For the CDR3, the DNA is TGCAGTGCTAGTCGCCCACCAGGTCCGAGAAGTTATGGCTACACCTTC. Protein sequence: CSASRPPGPRSYGYTF. This chain connects TRBV20-1 to TRBJ1-2; D gene unclear. Trimming shortened V by 3 bases and J by 5 bases, and 22 bases separated the two germline ends. Germline lookup yields CDR1 DFQATT and CDR2 SNEGSKA (reference sequence). This CDR3 is built from 16 residues.

The chain links TRBV25-1 to TRBJ2-4; possible D gene TRBD1, 6 bases. The CDR3 runs 15 residues. Trimming shortened V by 1 base and J by 6 bases, and 13 bases separated the two germline ends. Germline values: CDR1 MGHDK, CDR2 SYGVNS. CDR3 sequence reads: CASSEFQGQGNIQYF. CDR3 coding DNA: TGTGCCAGCAGTGAATTTCAGGGGCAGGGAAACATTCAGTACTTC.

This chain links TRBV7-9 with TRBJ2-5; the D is unclear. Deletions cut 5 bases from V and 0 bases from J, with 16 bases between. The CDR3 is made up of 16 amino acids. Per germline, CDR1 SEHNR and CDR2 FQNEAQ (reference sequence). The chain's CDR3 is CASSERAQSYQETQYF. In DNA, the CDR3 is TGTGCCAGCAGCGAACGGGCCCAGAGCTACCAAGAGACCCAGTACTTC.

This CDR3 reads CASLKDGSYEQYF. DNA of the CDR3: TGTGCCAGCCTTAAAGACGGGTCCTACGAGCAGTACTTC. The chain recombines TRBV10-3 with TRBJ2-7; D is undetermined. Germline CDR1 ENHRY, CDR2 SYGVKD. This CDR3 is built from 13 residues. V was trimmed by 10 bases and J by 1 base, leaving 14 bases between them.

This clonotype has more than one count but fewer than ten. The chain employs TRBV5-1 and TRBJ1-6, with 7 bases matching TRBD1. Losses at the gene ends were 0 bases for V and 7 bases for J; bases not matched to a gene: 16. Germline-derived CDR1 and CDR2 are SGHRS and YFSETQ. The CDR3 has 19 amino acids. The CDR3 nucleotides read TGCGCCAGCAGCTTGGAGCCCAACAGGGGAGTTTCCCCCAATTCACCCCTCCACTTT. Its translation: CASSLEPNRGVSPNSPLHF.

The chain recombines TRBV10-3 with TRBJ2-1; 14 bases match TRBD2. The CDR3 sequence is 12 residues long. CDR1 ENHRY and CDR2 SYGVKD come from the germline V gene. With V trimmed by 10 bases and J by 12 bases, 5 bases remained unmatched. The CDR3 coding sequence is TGTGCCACCGGGACTAGCGGGAGTGGGCAGTTCTTC. This gives the protein CATGTSGSGQFF.

In DNA form, the CDR3 reads TGTGCCAGCACCCCAGTCGGACTAGCGGAGGGGGGTTTCTTC. Amino acid sequence: CASTPVGLAEGGFF. The V gene is TRBV12-3 or TRBV12-4, the J gene TRBJ2-1, with TRBD2 matching 10 bases. The V segment lost 7 bases and the J segment 16 bases; nucleotides outside the gene matches: 16. This CDR3 spans 14 amino acids.

This clonotype has a handful of counts. The V and J genes are TRBV15 and TRBJ2-5; perhaps TRBD1 as D (7 bases). The J call may be mistaken, given a closer DNA end match to TRBJ2-1. CDR1 is LNHNV, CDR2 YYDKDF, per germline (reference sequence). This CDR3 spans 13 amino acids. This CDR3 reads CATRLGGGIEQFF. In nucleotides, the CDR3 is TGTGCCACCAGGTTAGGAGGGGGCATTGAGCAGTTCTTC.

This clonotype was seen a few times. A read error may produce the germline difference seen at one junction end. The chain couples TRBV28 to TRBJ2-3; 8 bases align to TRBD2. This CDR3 spans 14 amino acids. CDR1 and CDR2 (germline): MDHEN, SYDVKM. The DNA of the CDR3 is TGTGCCAGCAATTTAGCGGGACACACAGATACGCAGTATTTT. It specifies CASNLAGHTDTQYF.

The chain joins TRBV2 to TRBJ2-3, with D perhaps TRBD1 or TRBD2 (6 bases each). Trimming left V 2 bases short and J 8 bases short, with 11 bases between. The CDR3 runs 13 residues. Germline V CDR1 and CDR2: SNHLY, FYNNEI. The CDR3, as DNA: TGTGCCAGCAGTGAAATACAGGGAGGTACGCAGTATTTT. This codes for CASSEIQGGTQYF.

This clonotype showed up many times. V and J are TRBV29-1 and TRBJ2-1; perhaps TRBD1 as D (5 bases). CDR1 is SQVTM, CDR2 ANQGSEA, per germline. This CDR3 comprises 11 residues. Deletions cut 5 bases from V and 12 bases from J, with 14 bases between. As DNA, the CDR3 is TGCAGCGTTCCCCTAGGGGTTGGGCAGTTCTTC. Translation gives CSVPLGVGQFF.

The rearrangement uses TRBV6-2 or TRBV6-3 and TRBJ1-1, with unresolved D. Germline CDR1 is MNHEY and CDR2 is SVGEGT. CDR3 size: 11 residues. Trimming pared 3 bases from V and 8 bases from J, leaving 7 bases between. In DNA, the CDR3 is TGTGCCAGCAGTTATTATAGGGAAGCTTTCTTT. Encoded protein: CASSYYREAFF.

The rearrangement links TRBV6-5 to TRBJ2-3, with D possibly TRBD2 on 5 matching bases. Trimming stripped 8 bases from V and 2 bases from J, with 17 bases between. Per germline, CDR1 MNHEY and CDR2 SVGAGI. The length of the CDR3 is 15 residues. The CDR3 DNA reads as TGTGCCAGCGGGCTGTCTTCGGGAACCACAGATACGCAGTATTTT. It yields the protein CASGLSSGTTDTQYF.

The chain carries TRBV7-3 and TRBJ2-2; no clear D gene. V was shortened by 6 bases and J by 7 bases, with 9 bases between the two germline ends. Germline loops: CDR1 SGHTA, CDR2 FQGTGA. CDR3 size: 12 residues. The CDR3 is CASRPPGGELFF. The CDR3 region has the DNA TGTGCCAGCAGACCCCCGGGCGGGGAGCTGTTTTTT.

To note about this clonotype: This sequence may be a read error, since a much larger clone differs from it by one base. V and J are TRBV20-1 and TRBJ2-7, with D uncertain. CDR1 and CDR2 from the germline V gene are DFQATT and SNEGSKA (reference sequence). CDR3 length: 12 residues. The CDR3 coding sequence is TGCAGTGCTAGAGATCAACGGTACGAGCAGCACTTC. As protein: CSARDQRYEQHF.

The chain is built from TRBV4-1 and TRBJ2-5; 11 nucleotides align to TRBD2. The V gene's germline CDR1 is MGHRA and CDR2 YSYEKL. This CDR3 has 18 residues. V was pared by 4 bases and J by 5 bases, with 15 bases of the junction left unmatched. As DNA, the CDR3 is TGCGCCAGCAGCCTCCTCCGTCTAGCGGGGGGCCCCAGGGAGACCCAGTACTTC. This codes for CASSLLRLAGGPRETQYF.

This chain connects TRBV20-1 to TRBJ2-7; unclear D gene. The J call is in doubt because the DNA end fits TRBJ2-1 better. The CDR3 contains 11 residues. Germline values: CDR1 DFQATT, CDR2 SNEGSKA (reference sequence). CDR3 nucleotide sequence: TGCAGTGCACCCTTCCACAATGAGCAGTTCTTC. Amino acids: CSAPFHNEQFF.

To note about this clonotype: The CDR3 carries no conserved terminal phenylalanine or tryptophan, so it likely arises from a read error. The chain has TRBV12-3 or TRBV12-4 and TRBJ2-1, with TRBD2 matching over 14 bases. After removal of 2 bases from V and 8 bases from J, the junction contained 14 bases not matched to a gene. This CDR3 contains 19 residues. In nucleotides, the CDR3 is TGTGCCAGCAGTTTAACCCGAACCAGACTAGCGGGGGGGCCCGATGAGCAGTTCCTC. Translating gives CASSLTRTRLAGGPDEQFL.

In its sample, this clonotype was seen a few times. The gene calls are TRBV14 and TRBJ1-4, with D perhaps TRBD1 (5 bases). Germline assignment: CDR1 SGHDN and CDR2 FVKESK. Trimming stripped 4 bases from V and 3 bases from J, with 12 bases between. CDR3 length equals 15 residues. CDR3 nucleotides: TGTGCCAGCAGCCCGCTCGGGGGTGCTAATGAAAAACTGTTTTTT. The encoded protein is CASSPLGGANEKLFF.

The gene calls are TRBV24-1 and TRBJ1-1, with 8 bases aligning to TRBD1. Germline loops: CDR1 KGHDR, CDR2 SFDVKD. The CDR3 consists of 15 residues. V was pared by 6 bases and J by 6 bases, with 11 bases of the junction left unmatched. This CDR3 is CATSTGDRYEAEAFF. CDR3 bases: TGTGCCACCAGTACGGGGGACAGGTATGAGGCTGAAGCTTTCTTT.